The TCR beta chain under discussion was sequenced for a study of cytomegalovirus exposure and HLA in healthy donors. As for the study in general: Ancestry clustering placed roughly four fifths of under 450 genotyped donors in the Caucasian-associated cluster.

The CDR3 covers 15 residues. Germline CDR1 and CDR2: MNHEY and SVGAGI. Trimming took 2 bases from V and 2 from J, leaving 12 bases between them. PCR amplification relied on 60 Vbeta primers (plus 13 Jbeta primers). Clones were read by immunoSEQ multiplex PCR, and TCRdb kept only the in-frame ones, dropping some. The profile covers nearly 65,000 clones, with 73% appearing a single time and roughly 5.3% taken by the ten largest. Worth noting for this clone: Its antigen is undetermined.

General study points: Sequence variants that were highly shared formed a cluster that was likely a sequencing artifact.

This chain joins TRBV6-5 and TRBJ1-1; D call uncertain. The sequenced sample was PBMCs. The clonotype originates from a man between 50 and 59 years old in good health and CMV-seronegative. The CDR3 here is CASSYAVRGNTEAFF. Here the CDR3 DNA reads TGTGCCAGCAGTTACGCAGTGCGGGGAAACACTGAAGCTTTCTTT.